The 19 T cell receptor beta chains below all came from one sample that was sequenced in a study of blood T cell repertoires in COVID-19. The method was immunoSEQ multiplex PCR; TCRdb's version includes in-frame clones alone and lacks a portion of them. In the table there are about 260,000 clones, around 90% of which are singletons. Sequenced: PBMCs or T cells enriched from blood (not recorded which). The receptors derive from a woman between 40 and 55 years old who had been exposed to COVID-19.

In DNA, the CDR3 is TGTGCCAGTAAGACTAGCGGGGCCCTCCCCCCTTACACAGATACGCAGTATTTT. This translates into CASKTSGALPPYTDTQYF. The rearrangement joins TRBV19 to TRBJ2-3; 11 positions match TRBD2. The CDR3 runs to 18 residues. From germline, CDR1 is LNHDA and CDR2 SQIVND (reference sequence). With 7 bases clipped from V and 2 bases from J, the junction kept 14 bases outside the gene matches.

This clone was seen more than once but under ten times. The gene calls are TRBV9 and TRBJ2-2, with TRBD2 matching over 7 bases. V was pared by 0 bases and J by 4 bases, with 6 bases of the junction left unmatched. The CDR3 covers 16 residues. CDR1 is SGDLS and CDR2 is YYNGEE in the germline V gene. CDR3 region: CASSVAERGFTGELFF. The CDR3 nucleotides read TGTGCCAGCAGCGTAGCCGAGCGGGGCTTCACCGGGGAGCTGTTTTTT. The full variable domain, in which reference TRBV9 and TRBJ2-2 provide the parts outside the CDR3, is DSGVTQTPKHLITATGQRVTLRCSPRSGDLSVYWYQQSLDQGLQFLIQYYNGEERAKGNILERFSAQQFPDLHSELNLSSLELGDSALYFCASSVAERGFTGELFFGEGSRLTVL.

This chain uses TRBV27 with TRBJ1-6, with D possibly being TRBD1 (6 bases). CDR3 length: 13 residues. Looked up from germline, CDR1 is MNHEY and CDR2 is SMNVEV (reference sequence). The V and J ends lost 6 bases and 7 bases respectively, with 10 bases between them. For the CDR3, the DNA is TGTGCCAGCAGCTTTGGACAGAATTCACCCCTCCACTTT. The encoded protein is CASSFGQNSPLHF.

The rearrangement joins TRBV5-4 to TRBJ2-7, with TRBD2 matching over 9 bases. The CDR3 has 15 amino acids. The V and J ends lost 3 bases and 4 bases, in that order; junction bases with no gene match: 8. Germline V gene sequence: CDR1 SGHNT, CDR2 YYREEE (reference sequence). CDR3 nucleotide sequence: TGTGCCAGCAGCTCTAAGACTAGCGGACTATACGAGCAGTACTTC. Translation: CASSSKTSGLYEQYF. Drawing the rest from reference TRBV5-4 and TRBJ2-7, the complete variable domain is ETGVTQSPTHLIKTRGQQVTLRCSSQSGHNTVSWYQQALGQGPQFIFQYYREEENGRGNFPPRFSGLQFPNYSSELNVNALELDDSALYLCASSSKTSGLYEQYFGPGTRLTVT.

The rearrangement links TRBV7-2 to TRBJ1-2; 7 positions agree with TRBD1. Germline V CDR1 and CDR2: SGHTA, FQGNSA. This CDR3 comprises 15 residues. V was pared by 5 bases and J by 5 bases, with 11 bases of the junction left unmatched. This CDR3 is CASSPGQELGYGYTF. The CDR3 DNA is TGTGCCAGCAGCCCCGGACAGGAGTTAGGGTATGGCTACACCTTC.

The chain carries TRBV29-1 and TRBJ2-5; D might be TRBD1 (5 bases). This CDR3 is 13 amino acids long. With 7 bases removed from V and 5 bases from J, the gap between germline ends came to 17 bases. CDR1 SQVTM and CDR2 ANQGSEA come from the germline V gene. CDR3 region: CSADSYLGETQYF. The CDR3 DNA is TGCAGCGCCGACAGTTACCTGGGGGAGACCCAGTACTTC.

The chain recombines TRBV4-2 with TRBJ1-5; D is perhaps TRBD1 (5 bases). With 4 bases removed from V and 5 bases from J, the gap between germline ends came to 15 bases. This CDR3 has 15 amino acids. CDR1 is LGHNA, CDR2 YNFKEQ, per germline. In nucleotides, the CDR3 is TGTGCCAGCAGCCCGAGCTTTTCAGGGTATCAGCCCCAGCATTTT. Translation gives CASSPSFSGYQPQHF.

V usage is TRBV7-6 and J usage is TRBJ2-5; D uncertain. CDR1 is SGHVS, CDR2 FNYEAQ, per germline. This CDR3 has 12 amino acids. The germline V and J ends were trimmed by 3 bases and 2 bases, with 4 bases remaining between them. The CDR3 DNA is TGTGCCAGCAGCTTTCAGCAAGAGACCCAGTACTTC. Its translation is CASSFQQETQYF.

Here the CDR3 DNA reads TGTGCCAGCTCAACTGACGCGGGACAGGGCAACAATGAGCAGTTCTTC. Its protein product is CASSTDAGQGNNEQFF. The V gene is TRBV6-4, the J gene TRBJ2-1; 9 bases agree with TRBD1. The CDR3 runs to 16 residues. The germline gives CDR1 MRHNA, CDR2 SNTAGT. V trimming: 8 bases; J trimming: 5 bases; junction bases outside the gene matches: 13.

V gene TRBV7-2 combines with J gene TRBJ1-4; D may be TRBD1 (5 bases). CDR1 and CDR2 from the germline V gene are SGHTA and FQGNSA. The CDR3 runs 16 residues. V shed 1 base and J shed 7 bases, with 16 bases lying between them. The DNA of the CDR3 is TGTGCCAGCAGCTTAGTTTCTGGAGGGGTCGCTGAAAAACTGTTTTTT. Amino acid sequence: CASSLVSGGVAEKLFF. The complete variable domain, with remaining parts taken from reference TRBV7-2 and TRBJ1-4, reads GAGVSQSPSNKVTEKGKDVELRCDPISGHTALYWYRQSLGQGLEFLIYFQGNSAPDKSGLPSDRFSAERTGGSVSTLTIQRTQQEDSAVYLCASSLVSGGVAEKLFFGSGTQLSVL.

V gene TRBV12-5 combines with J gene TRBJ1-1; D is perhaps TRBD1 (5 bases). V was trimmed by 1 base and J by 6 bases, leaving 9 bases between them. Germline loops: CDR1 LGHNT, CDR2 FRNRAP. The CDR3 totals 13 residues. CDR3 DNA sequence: TGTGCTAGTGGTTTGGGGGACTCAGCTGAAGCTTTCTTT. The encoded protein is CASGLGDSAEAFF.

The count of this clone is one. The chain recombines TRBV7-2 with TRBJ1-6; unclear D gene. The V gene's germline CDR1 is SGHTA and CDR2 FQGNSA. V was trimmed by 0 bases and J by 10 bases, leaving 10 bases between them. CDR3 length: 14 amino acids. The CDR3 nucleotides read TGTGCCAGCAGCTTAGCGAGGAGGGTCTCACCCCTCCACTTT. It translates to CASSLARRVSPLHF.

CDR3 amino acids: CASSRDSNYGYTF. In DNA, the CDR3 is TGTGCCAGCAGCCGAGACAGTAACTATGGCTACACCTTC. This chain links TRBV7-2 with TRBJ1-2; a weak D match, TRBD1 (5 bases). The CDR3 runs to 13 residues. Trimming stripped 5 bases from V and 1 base from J, with 8 bases between. The germline CDR1 and CDR2 sequences are SGHTA and FQGNSA.

The CDR3 DNA sequence: TGTGCCTGGAGTGCCAACAGTGGCGGGGAGCTGTTTTTT. Translation gives CAWSANSGGELFF. The chain has TRBV30 and TRBJ2-2; D ambiguous. This CDR3 comprises 13 residues. CDR1 is GTSNPN, CDR2 SVGIG, per germline (reference sequence). Trimming took off 1 base at V and 7 bases at J, with 10 bases between the two ends.

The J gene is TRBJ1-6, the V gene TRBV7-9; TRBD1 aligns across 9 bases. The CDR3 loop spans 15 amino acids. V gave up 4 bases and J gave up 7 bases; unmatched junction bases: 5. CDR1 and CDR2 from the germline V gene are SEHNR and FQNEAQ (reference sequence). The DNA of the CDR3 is TGTGCCAGCAGCTCAGGACAGGGGAAGAATTCACCCCTCCACTTT. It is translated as CASSSGQGKNSPLHF.

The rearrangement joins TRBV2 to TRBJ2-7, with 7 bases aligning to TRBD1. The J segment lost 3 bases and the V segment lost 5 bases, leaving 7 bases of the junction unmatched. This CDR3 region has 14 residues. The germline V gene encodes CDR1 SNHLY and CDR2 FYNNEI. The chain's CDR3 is CASSSQTGYYEQYV. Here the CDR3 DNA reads TGTGCCAGCAGTTCTCAGACAGGGTACTACGAGCAGTACGTC.

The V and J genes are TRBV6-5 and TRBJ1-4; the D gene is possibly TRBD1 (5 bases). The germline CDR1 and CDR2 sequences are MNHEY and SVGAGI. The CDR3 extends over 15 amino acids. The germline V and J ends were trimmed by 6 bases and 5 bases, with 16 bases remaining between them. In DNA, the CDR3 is TGTGCCAGCAGCATCGACAGCGCTCGAAATGAAAAACTGTTTTTT. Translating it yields CASSIDSARNEKLFF.

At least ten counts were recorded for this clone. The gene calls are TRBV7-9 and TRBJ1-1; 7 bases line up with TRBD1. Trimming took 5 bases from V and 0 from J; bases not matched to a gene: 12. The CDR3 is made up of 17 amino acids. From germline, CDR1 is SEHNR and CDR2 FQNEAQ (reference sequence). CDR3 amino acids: CASSHKGARDMNTEAFF. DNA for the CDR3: TGTGCCAGCAGCCACAAGGGGGCTCGGGACATGAACACTGAAGCTTTCTTT.

The CDR3 loop is CASSVGSGLNNSPLHF. The CDR3 DNA reads TGTGCCAGCAGCGTAGGAAGTGGCCTTAACAATTCACCCCTCCACTTT. The chain combines TRBV9 with TRBJ1-6; D is unresolved. V gave up 0 bases and J gave up 7 bases, with 14 bases separating them. The CDR3 sequence is 16 residues long. Germline lookup yields CDR1 SGDLS and CDR2 YYNGEE.